The present entry profiles one TCR beta chain with its context. The antigen is unknown. Via MiXCR, TCRdb re-called the RT-PCR reads, giving one row per CDR3 protein. Among some 500,000 distinct CDR3 sequences listed, more than 15% were seen once. The data derive from a study of response to subunit inactivated influenza vaccine. The V gene end was trimmed by 3 bases and the J gene end by 8 bases; junction bases not matched to a gene: 13. The CDR3 covers 15 residues. Germline loops: CDR1 DFQATT, CDR2 SNEGSKA (reference sequence). Whole-study findings and limits: Authors proposed each seasonal influenza vaccination draws in few new T cells.

Sequences were derived from CD4+ T cells sorted from PBMCs, sampled less than 30 months after vaccination. The rearrangement links TRBV20-1 to TRBJ2-5; 9 bases line up with TRBD1. This sequence was found in a man between 50 and 69 years old who received an inactivated influenza vaccine. The CDR3 DNA reads TGCAGTGCTAGTAAGGGCGGGACAGGGAGGGACACCCAGTACTTC. This translates into CSASKGGTGRDTQYF.